The 29 T cell receptor beta chains in this list originate from one sample, sequenced in a study of T-cell reconstitution after alpha-beta-depleted transplantation in children. The library targeted TCRbeta and was prepared with unique molecular identifiers. TCRdb re-called the PCR reads through MiXCR, storing one row per CDR3 protein. The data show hundreds of thousands of distinct CDR3 sequences, with 15% to 20% seen just once and 1.1% held by the top ten. The sample in question was PBMCs from the stem cell graft donor, obtained from the stem cell graft. These receptors originate from a human donor who donated a stem cell graft to a child with acute myeloid leukemia.

This clonotype appeared a few times. The rearrangement links TRBV20-1 to TRBJ1-1, with D uncertain. V lost 3 bases and J lost 1, with 9 bases in between. Germline V gene sequence: CDR1 DFQATT, CDR2 SNEGSKA (reference sequence). The CDR3 length is 13 residues. The chain's CDR3 is CSASRDPNTEAFF. For the CDR3, the DNA is TGCAGTGCTAGCCGCGACCCGAACACTGAAGCTTTCTTT.

This clonotype was counted many times. The rearrangement links TRBV20-1 to TRBJ1-2; 7 nucleotides agree with TRBD1. The V segment lost 1 base and the J segment 7 bases; nucleotides outside the gene matches: 9. The germline V gene encodes CDR1 DFQATT and CDR2 SNEGSKA (reference sequence). The CDR3 is made up of 14 amino acids. The CDR3 spells CSARGGQGVGGYTF. The CDR3 DNA follows: TGCAGTGCTAGAGGAGGCCAGGGGGTTGGTGGCTACACCTTC.

The J gene is TRBJ2-2, the V gene TRBV11-2; D is unresolved. This CDR3 region has 15 residues. Trimming shortened V by 0 bases and J by 7 bases, and 12 bases separated the two germline ends. Germline lookup yields CDR1 SGHAT and CDR2 FQNNGV. CDR3 in amino acids: CASSLDHRRGGELFF. CDR3 in DNA: TGTGCCAGCAGCTTAGATCATCGGAGAGGCGGGGAGCTGTTTTTT.

This clonotype appeared many times. The V call is TRBV20-1, the J call TRBJ1-5; 8 nucleotides match TRBD1. Per the germline V gene, CDR1 is DFQATT and CDR2 is SNEGSKA (reference sequence). The junction had 4 bases not matched to a gene; V was cut back by 6 bases and J by 0 bases. The CDR3 runs to 14 residues. Here the CDR3 reads CSAQGAYSNQPQHF. For the CDR3, the DNA is TGCAGTGCCCAGGGGGCGTATAGCAATCAGCCCCAGCATTTT.

This clonotype was recorded at least ten times. This rearrangement joins TRBV5-5 to TRBJ1-5; a possible D gene is TRBD1 (6 bases). V was shortened by 3 bases and J by 0 bases, with 13 bases between the two germline ends. The CDR3 consists of 16 residues. Germline V CDR1 and CDR2: SGHKS, YYEKEE (reference sequence). CDR3 in amino acids: CASSSITGSSNQPQHF. The DNA of the CDR3 is TGTGCCAGCAGCTCAATCACAGGGTCTAGCAATCAGCCCCAGCATTTT.

The J gene is TRBJ1-2, the V gene TRBV29-1; the D gene is possibly TRBD1 (5 bases). The V end lost 0 bases, the J end lost 6 bases, and 17 bases lay between the germline ends. The CDR3 loop spans 15 amino acids. CDR1 and CDR2 from the germline V gene are SQVTM and ANQGSEA. CDR3 amino acids: CSVEDSGQVSHGYTF. The DNA of the CDR3 is TGCAGCGTTGAAGATTCAGGGCAAGTTTCGCATGGCTACACCTTC.

This clonotype was detected many times. The rearrangement joins TRBV10-3 to TRBJ2-1; D call uncertain. CDR1 and CDR2 (germline): ENHRY, SYGVKD. V was pared by 2 bases and J by 5 bases, with 4 bases between. The CDR3 has 12 amino acids. The CDR3, as DNA: TGTGCCATCAGTGAGGGCGACAATGAGCAGTTCTTC. Amino acid sequence: CAISEGDNEQFF.

The genes are TRBV7-7 and TRBJ2-5; 8 nucleotides align to TRBD1. The CDR3 is 14 amino acids. V lost 5 bases and J lost 5; bases outside the gene matches: 7. Germline values: CDR1 SSHAT, CDR2 FNYEAQ (reference sequence). The CDR3 DNA reads as TGTGCCAGCAGCGCCGTCAGGGGGCTGGAGACCCAGTACTTC. It yields the protein CASSAVRGLETQYF.

A few counts support this clonotype. The chain couples TRBV7-9 to TRBJ1-4; TRBD1 might be the D (5 bases). The CDR3 loop spans 14 amino acids. Germline-derived CDR1 and CDR2 are SEHNR and FQNEAQ (reference sequence). Trimming stripped 5 bases from V and 7 bases from J, with 14 bases between. CDR3 DNA: TGTGCCAGCAGCCCCGAGGCAGGGATTGAAAAACTGTTTTTT. Its protein is CASSPEAGIEKLFF. Supplemented by reference TRBV7-9 and TRBJ1-4, the full variable domain reads DTGVSQNPRHKITKRGQNVTFRCDPISEHNRLYWYRQTLGQGPEFLTYFQNEAQLEKSRLLSDRFSAERPKGSFSTLEIQRTEQGDSAMYLCASSPEAGIEKLFFGSGTQLSVL.

This clonotype has at least ten counts. CDR3: CASSSLGNTIYF. CDR3 sequence (DNA): TGTGCCTCATCCTCCCTCGGAAACACCATATATTTT. V usage is TRBV10-3 and J usage is TRBJ1-3; no reliable D call. This CDR3 contains 12 residues. Trimming removed 11 bases from V and 4 bases from J, with 12 bases in between. Germline V gene lookup returns CDR1 ENHRY and CDR2 SYGVKD.

The chain recombines TRBV12-3 or TRBV12-4 with TRBJ2-3; possibly TRBD1 for D (6 bases). The CDR3 runs 14 residues. V was trimmed by 7 bases and J by 4 bases, leaving 15 bases between them. CDR3 nucleotides: TGTGCCAGCACCTTAGGGGGTGGGCCAGATACGCAGTATTTT. Protein product: CASTLGGGPDTQYF.

This rearrangement joins TRBV4-2 to TRBJ2-7; possible D gene TRBD2, 5 bases. CDR3 length: 14 amino acids. Between the trimmed V and J ends, which lost 0 bases and 6 bases, there was a span of 12 bases. Germline assignment: CDR1 LGHNA and CDR2 YNFKEQ. CDR3 protein: CASSQDVGSSEQYV. The CDR3 DNA reads TGTGCCAGCAGCCAAGATGTGGGGAGCTCCGAGCAGTACGTC.

This clonotype was counted ten times or more. CDR3 sequence: CSARSGRDYGYTF. The CDR3 nucleotides are TGCAGTGCTAGAAGTGGCAGGGACTATGGCTACACCTTC. V usage is TRBV20-1 and J usage is TRBJ1-2; weak D call: TRBD1 (5 bases). The CDR3 consists of 13 residues. Trimming left V 2 bases short and J 3 bases short, with 10 bases between. Germline V gene lookup returns CDR1 DFQATT and CDR2 SNEGSKA (reference sequence).

This clonotype was recorded at least ten times. The J gene is TRBJ2-3, the V gene TRBV20-1; TRBD2 might be the D (6 bases). V was cut by 0 bases and J by 0 bases, with 10 bases left in between. CDR1 and CDR2 (germline): DFQATT, SNEGSKA (reference sequence). The CDR3 spans 15 residues. The CDR3 reads CSARDWGDSTDTQYF. The CDR3 DNA follows: TGCAGTGCTAGAGATTGGGGGGATAGCACAGATACGCAGTATTTT.

The chain uses TRBV7-3 and TRBJ1-1, with D possibly matching TRBD1 (5 bases). V gave up 0 bases and J gave up 12 bases, with 23 bases separating them. Germline V gives CDR1 SGHTA, CDR2 FQGTGA. The CDR3 spans 16 residues. The CDR3 coding sequence is TGTGCCAGCAGCTTAACCCCGACAGCGGCTTATGCGCGGCCTTTCTTT. It yields the protein CASSLTPTAAYARPFF.

In its sample, this clonotype was seen many times. The chain combines TRBV20-1 with TRBJ1-5; 8 positions agree with TRBD1. This CDR3 comprises 16 residues. With 6 bases clipped from V and 4 bases from J, the junction kept 14 bases outside the gene matches. In germline, CDR1 is DFQATT, CDR2 SNEGSKA (reference sequence). CDR3 loop: CSADQQGTGSNQPQHF. DNA of the CDR3: TGCAGTGCCGATCAGCAGGGGACAGGCAGTAATCAGCCCCAGCATTTT.

Many counts were recorded for this clonotype. V is TRBV7-2 and J is TRBJ2-7; D possibly corresponds to TRBD1 (5 bases). This CDR3 is built from 16 residues. The V end lost 5 bases, the J end lost 1 base, and 18 bases lay between the germline ends. Germline V gene sequence: CDR1 SGHTA, CDR2 FQGNSA. Written as DNA, the CDR3 is TGTGCCAGCAGCCCAAGAGTGACAGAAAGATCCTACGAGCAGTACTTC. This sequence encodes CASSPRVTERSYEQYF. The whole variable domain, remainder taken from reference TRBV7-2 and TRBJ2-7, is GAGVSQSPSNKVTEKGKDVELRCDPISGHTALYWYRQSLGQGLEFLIYFQGNSAPDKSGLPSDRFSAERTGGSVSTLTIQRTQQEDSAVYLCASSPRVTERSYEQYFGPGTRLTVT.

This clonotype appeared once. The rearrangement links TRBV30 to TRBJ1-1, with 11 bases fitting TRBD1. J gave up 1 base and V 5 bases, and 0 bases lay outside the gene matches. This CDR3 comprises 13 residues. Germline V lookup: CDR1 GTSNPN, CDR2 SVGIG (reference sequence). CDR3 coding DNA: TGTGCCTGGGGACAGGGGGCGAACACTGAAGCTTTCTTT. Translated: CAWGQGANTEAFF.

This clonotype was found many times. The chain carries TRBV20-1 and TRBJ2-5; D unclear. The CDR3 runs to 12 residues. Germline V gene sequence: CDR1 DFQATT, CDR2 SNEGSKA (reference sequence). V dropped 3 bases and J dropped 2 bases, with 7 bases sitting between them. CDR3 coding DNA: TGCAGTGCTAGTCTCCATCAAGAGACCCAGTACTTC. Translation: CSASLHQETQYF.

The table lists this clonotype with many counts. This sequence joins TRBV29-1 and TRBJ2-7, with 7 positions matching TRBD1. J was trimmed by 3 bases and V by 6 bases; bases with no gene match: 5. The CDR3 is 12 amino acids. Germline V CDR1 and CDR2: SQVTM, ANQGSEA. The DNA for the CDR3 is TGCAGCGTGGGGACAGTGAACTACGAGCAGTACTTC. This translates into CSVGTVNYEQYF.

This clonotype has a count of ten or more. The chain carries TRBV5-1 and TRBJ2-7; 9 nucleotides match TRBD2. The CDR3 covers 15 residues. J was trimmed by 3 bases and V by 4 bases; bases with no gene match: 8. Germline CDR1 is SGHRS and CDR2 is YFSETQ. The CDR3 protein is CASSPREGMSYEQYF. CDR3 sequence (DNA): TGCGCCAGCAGCCCGCGGGAGGGGATGAGCTACGAGCAGTACTTC.

The chain joins TRBV18 to TRBJ2-3; D is perhaps TRBD1 (5 bases). In germline, CDR1 is KGHSH, CDR2 LQKENI. This CDR3 spans 13 amino acids. V was clipped by 8 bases and J by 3 bases, with 12 bases between them. The DNA for the CDR3 is TGTGCCAGCCAGGCAGGGTTAACAGATACGCAGTATTTT. Translating it yields CASQAGLTDTQYF.

The table lists this clonotype with a few counts. The chain couples TRBV10-3 to TRBJ1-3; unclear D gene. V lost 3 bases to trimming and J lost 0 bases, with 6 bases between them. Germline CDR1 ENHRY, CDR2 SYGVKD. CDR3 length: 14 amino acids. The CDR3 protein is CAISEGVSGNTIYF. CDR3 in DNA: TGTGCCATCAGTGAAGGAGTCTCTGGAAACACCATATATTTT.

The chain couples TRBV4-2 to TRBJ1-6; the D gene is possibly TRBD1 (6 bases). Deletions cut 0 bases from V and 7 bases from J, with 13 bases between. CDR1 is LGHNA and CDR2 is YNFKEQ in the germline V gene. The CDR3 contains 16 residues. The CDR3 reads CASSQEEGGLNSPLHF. The CDR3 DNA reads as TGTGCCAGCAGCCAAGAAGAGGGGGGTTTGAATTCACCCCTCCACTTT.

J is TRBJ2-7 and V is TRBV25-1; D not certain. Trimming took 3 bases from V and 2 from J, leaving 2 bases between them. Germline CDR1 and CDR2: MGHDK and SYGVNS. This CDR3 has 11 amino acids. Here the CDR3 DNA reads TGTGCCAGCAGTGACGCCTACGAGCAGTACGTC. This gives the protein CASSDAYEQYV.

In this sample, this clonotype turned up a few times. CDR3 sequence: CASSLMGADQPQHF. CDR3 DNA: TGCGCCAGCAGCCTGATGGGGGCTGATCAGCCCCAGCATTTT. V gene TRBV5-1 combines with J gene TRBJ1-5; TRBD1 might be the D (6 bases). V lost 4 bases and J 5 bases, leaving 13 bases between the germline ends. CDR1 and CDR2 from the germline V gene are SGHRS and YFSETQ. The CDR3 covers 14 residues. The whole variable domain, remainder taken from reference TRBV5-1 and TRBJ1-5, is KAGVTQTPRYLIKTRGQQVTLSCSPISGHRSVSWYQQTPGQGLQFLFEYFSETQRNKGNFPGRFSGRQFSNSRSEMNVSTLELGDSALYLCASSLMGADQPQHFGDGTRLSIL.

At least ten counts were recorded for this clonotype. The rearrangement joins TRBV20-1 to TRBJ1-4; D uncertain. Germline CDR1 reads DFQATT; CDR2 reads SNEGSKA (reference sequence). The CDR3 totals 11 residues. The V and J ends lost 8 bases and 7 bases respectively, with 11 bases between them. CDR3 DNA sequence: TGCAGTTCCTTGGATAGTGAAAAACTGTTTTTT. It codes for CSSLDSEKLFF.

In this sample, this clonotype turned up many times. The rearrangement joins TRBV20-1 to TRBJ2-1; D uncertain. The CDR3 has 15 residues. From germline, CDR1 is DFQATT and CDR2 SNEGSKA (reference sequence). V dropped 6 bases and J dropped 0 bases, with 15 bases sitting between them. CDR3 DNA: TGCAGTGCCCAAAACCCAGAGAGCTCCTACAATGAGCAGTTCTTC. It specifies CSAQNPESSYNEQFF.

This clonotype was detected ten times or more. This chain uses TRBV10-3 with TRBJ2-3, with D tentatively TRBD2 (5 bases). V was pared by 7 bases and J by 13 bases, with 6 bases between. The germline CDR1 and CDR2 sequences are ENHRY and SYGVKD. The CDR3 is made up of 8 amino acids. The CDR3 DNA is TGTGCCATCATCGGGGAGTATTTT. Translated, it gives CAIIGEYF.